The present entry profiles one T cell receptor beta chain with its context. Its specificity is not known. The data are from a study of shared clonotypes between healthy human individuals. Whole-study findings and limits: Shared across a few donors were 4% to 5% of the naive CD4 clonotypes. In the sorted subsets, rarefaction showed sequencing was incomplete despite large depth. With few donors, the genetic and exposure-history diversity represented was limited.

CD8 memory merged CD45RO+ cells and CCR7-negative CD45RA+ TemRA cells into one population. The table came from immunoSEQ multiplex PCR; TCRdb's copy has only in-frame clones and leaves some out. Of around 690,000 clones in the sample, 90% were seen once. The CDR3 loop spans 18 amino acids. Unmatched junction bases numbered 14, after V lost 8 bases and J lost 3 bases. Germline lookup yields CDR1 PRHDT and CDR2 FYEKMQ (reference sequence). Material: memory CD8+ T cells from PBMCs. Specified subset: CD45RO+ cells pooled with CCR7-negative TemRA cells. This receptor was taken from a man younger than 30 in good health. Some clones in this sample may be carry-over from other donors' samples. The chain uses TRBV13 and TRBJ2-1, with 12 bases fitting TRBD2. The CDR3 reads CASWASGRALMGYNEQFF. The CDR3 DNA reads as TGTGCCAGCTGGGCTAGCGGGAGGGCCCTCATGGGCTACAATGAGCAGTTCTTC.